The present TCR beta chain was sequenced within a study of cytomegalovirus exposure and HLA in healthy donors. Only in-frame clones appear in the TCRdb table, and some are missing; sequencing was by immunoSEQ multiplex PCR. The sample lists approximately 150,000 clones; roughly nine tenths were seen once. General study findings and limits: The listing of about 150 TCR beta chains classed them as cytomegalovirus-associated.

The CDR3 is 13 residues long. Looked up from germline, CDR1 is ENHRY and CDR2 is SYGVKD. V was cut by 6 bases and J by 7 bases, with 13 bases left in between. Remarks on this clone: Antigen: not known.

The donors were members of the roughly 130-subject validation cohort (separate from the approximately 650-subject first cohort). This receptor was identified in a man between 18 and 29 years old in good health and CMV-seronegative. Sequenced material: PBMCs. The V gene is TRBV10-3, the J gene TRBJ2-1, with D perhaps matching TRBD2 (6 bases). The CDR3 DNA follows: TGTGCCATCAGGGGCGGGGAAGAGAATGAGCAGTTCTTC. This gives the protein CAIRGGEENEQFF.